The clone carrying this TCR beta chain was detected a few times. Its antigen is undetermined. This sample was taken from a study of cytomegalovirus exposure and HLA in healthy donors. This CDR3 comprises 13 residues. Trimming removed 4 bases from V and 4 bases from J, with 11 bases in between. From germline, CDR1 is SGHTS and CDR2 YDEGEE. Findings of the study overall: Most TCR sequences were uncommon, yet certain public TCRs appeared in many donors. Specificity for CMV antigens was confirmed in vitro for a few of the CMV-associated chains.

A multiplex PCR was run with 60 Vbeta primers and 13 Jbeta primers. Clones were read by immunoSEQ multiplex PCR, and TCRdb kept only the in-frame ones, dropping some. The data contain over 30,000 clones, less than 70% of them singletons. This clonotype was sampled from a man between 45 and 60 years old in good health and CMV-seropositive. The rearrangement uses TRBV5-8 and TRBJ1-2; D is uncertain. Sequenced sample: PBMCs. CDR3 sequence: CASSLDGIYGYTF. CDR3 nucleotides: TGTGCCAGCAGCCTGGACGGGATCTATGGCTACACCTTC.